The 15 T cell receptor beta chains below all came from one sample that was sequenced in a study of T cell responses to AZD1222 COVID-19 vaccine. Produced via immunoSEQ multiplex PCR; TCRdb's table is partial and in-frame only. The table records 53,000 or so clones, roughly 83% of them present only once. The sample was peripheral blood, taken on day 0 of AZD1222 vaccination. All receptors derive from an adult in good health.

V gene TRBV9 combines with J gene TRBJ2-2, with D uncertain. The CDR3 has 15 amino acids. Trimming removed 4 bases at V and 3 bases at J, with 13 bases between. In germline, CDR1 is SGDLS, CDR2 YYNGEE. CDR3 sequence: CASSKSNPHTGELFF. The CDR3 nucleotides read TGTGCCAGCAGCAAGTCTAACCCGCACACCGGGGAGCTGTTTTTT.

The CDR3, as DNA: TGCGCCAGCAGCCAAGTTCCGCGGGAAGGCGCCGGGGAGCTGTTTTTT. Its protein is CASSQVPREGAGELFF. V and J are TRBV4-1 and TRBJ2-2; maybe TRBD2 (6 bases). The V end lost 1 base, the J end lost 6 bases, and 15 bases lay between the germline ends. Germline V gene data show CDR1 as MGHRA and CDR2 as YSYEKL. CDR3 size: 16 residues.

The chain combines TRBV24-1 with TRBJ2-1; D perhaps matches TRBD1 (5 bases). The V gene lost 5 bases and the J gene lost 8 bases, with 15 bases spanning the gap. Germline CDR1 KGHDR, CDR2 SFDVKD. The CDR3 is made up of 14 amino acids. The CDR3 protein is CATSAAVGVDEQFF. As DNA, the CDR3 is TGTGCCACCAGTGCGGCTGTAGGGGTCGATGAGCAGTTCTTC.

The CDR3 DNA follows: TGTGCCAGCTCACCGCGAGGTATGGAGGGCTACACCTTC. It is translated as CASSPRGMEGYTF. The J gene is TRBJ1-2, the V gene TRBV18, with D unclear. Germline CDR1 KGHSH, CDR2 LQKENI. The V end lost 3 bases, the J end lost 8 bases, and 13 bases lay between the germline ends. The CDR3 is made up of 13 amino acids.

The chain couples TRBV7-7 to TRBJ2-3; 11 bases fit TRBD2. Trimming cost V 4 bases and J 3 bases; bases outside gene matches: 3. CDR3 size: 15 residues. Germline V gene sequence: CDR1 SSHAT, CDR2 FNYEAQ (reference sequence). The DNA of the CDR3 is TGTGCCAGCAGCTCGGTAGCGGGAGGGACAGATACGCAGTATTTT. It translates to CASSSVAGGTDTQYF.

The rearrangement uses TRBV12-3 or TRBV12-4 and TRBJ2-7, with 9 bases lining up with TRBD1. V dropped 6 bases and J dropped 5; count of bases not matched to a gene: 5. The CDR3 is 13 amino acids. The CDR3 protein is CASSWDRVDEQYF. For the CDR3, the DNA is TGTGCCAGCAGCTGGGACAGGGTCGACGAGCAGTACTTC.

V is TRBV28 and J is TRBJ2-7; perhaps TRBD2 as D (5 bases). Germline-derived CDR1 and CDR2 are MDHEN and SYDVKM. CDR3 length: 14 residues. Trimming left V 2 bases short and J 4 bases short, with 12 bases between. The CDR3 nucleotides read TGTGCCAGCAGTTTAGAGGGAACCTGGTACGAGCAGTACTTC. Amino acids: CASSLEGTWYEQYF.

This clone was seen a few times. The rearrangement links TRBV10-3 to TRBJ2-5; 8 positions agree with TRBD1. V gave up 3 bases and J gave up 5 bases; unmatched junction bases: 11. Germline V gene lookup returns CDR1 ENHRY and CDR2 SYGVKD. The CDR3 totals 16 residues. In DNA, the CDR3 is TGTGCCATCAGTGAATCTGACAGGGGAACAGGGGAGACCCAGTACTTC. As protein: CAISESDRGTGETQYF.

As regards this clone: Distinct nucleotide sequences in the sample also encode this CDR3. V is TRBV18 and J is TRBJ2-1, with 9 bases that match TRBD2. Germline V CDR1 and CDR2: KGHSH, LQKENI. The length of the CDR3 is 15 residues. V was clipped by 1 base and J by 4 bases; unmatched bases: 2. CDR3 in amino acids: CASSPRREGYNEQFF. The CDR3 DNA sequence: TGTGCCAGCTCACCACGGCGGGAGGGATACAATGAGCAGTTCTTC.

This clone has just a few counts. The V call is TRBV10-1, the J call TRBJ2-7, with D perhaps TRBD2 (7 bases). The CDR3 totals 15 residues. Trimming shortened V by 4 bases and J by 1 base, and 14 bases separated the two germline ends. Germline V gene sequence: CDR1 WNHNN, CDR2 SYGVQD (reference sequence). CDR3 in DNA: TGCGCCAGCAGTGCCTATGAGGGGGGGTCCTACGAGCAGTACTTC. Translated, it gives CASSAYEGGSYEQYF.

As DNA, the CDR3 is TGTGCCAGCAGTCGTAACTATGGCTACACCTTC. This sequence encodes CASSRNYGYTF. The gene calls are TRBV25-1 and TRBJ1-2; D gene unclear. The V end lost 5 bases, the J end lost 1 base, and 2 bases lay between the germline ends. CDR3 length equals 11 residues. The germline gives CDR1 MGHDK, CDR2 SYGVNS.

This clone showed up many times. The gene calls are TRBV7-9 and TRBJ2-1, with 9 bases lining up with TRBD2. The CDR3 is 15 amino acids. Germline values: CDR1 SEHNR, CDR2 FQNEAQ (reference sequence). The V and J ends lost 5 bases and 4 bases, in that order; junction bases with no gene match: 6. CDR3 coding DNA: TGTGCCAGCAGCCCGCGGAGCGGGAGGTACAATGAGCAGTTCTTC. Its translation is CASSPRSGRYNEQFF.

The rearrangement joins TRBV27 to TRBJ2-3, with D perhaps matching TRBD2 (7 bases). The length of the CDR3 is 16 residues. V was pared by 0 bases and J by 4 bases, with 14 bases between. CDR1 is MNHEY, CDR2 SMNVEV, per germline (reference sequence). The DNA of the CDR3 is TGTGCCAGCAGTTTATCGAGGCAGGGGAGGGCAGATACGCAGTATTTT. This codes for CASSLSRQGRADTQYF.

The table lists this clone with a count of one. V is TRBV4-3 and J is TRBJ1-2; tentatively, D is TRBD1 (5 bases). Trimming cost V 0 bases and J 5 bases, with 13 bases left between them. Germline V lookup: CDR1 LGHNA, CDR2 YSLEER. The CDR3 contains 15 residues. Here the CDR3 reads CASSQEDKGYYGYTF. In DNA, the CDR3 is TGCGCCAGCAGCCAAGAGGACAAGGGATATTATGGCTACACCTTC.

In its sample, this clone was seen once. This chain connects TRBV12-3 or TRBV12-4 to TRBJ1-2; D is unclear. The CDR3 has 13 amino acids. V was pared by 3 bases and J by 8 bases, with 13 bases between. In DNA, the CDR3 is TGTGCCAGCAGTTTCGACCATGGGTGGGGCTACACCTTC. It specifies CASSFDHGWGYTF.